The entry below describes one T cell receptor (beta chain). This entry comes from a study of blood T cell repertoires in COVID-19. Study context: From the United States, Italy and Spain came samples of acute and convalescent COVID-19.

The V segment lost 6 bases and the J segment 2 bases; nucleotides outside the gene matches: 7. The CDR3 length is 14 residues. Germline CDR1 reads SQVTM; CDR2 reads ANQGSEA. Data came from immunoSEQ multiplex PCR; TCRdb stores just in-frame clones and leaves some out. The table records some 150,000 clones, approximately 80% of them present only once. The TCR sequence derives from a woman between 45 and 60 years old with acute or convalescent COVID-19. The rearrangement joins TRBV29-1 to TRBJ2-3; 8 bases agree with TRBD1. The specimen was peripheral blood. The CDR3 is CSVRQGTVTDTQYF. Written as DNA, the CDR3 is TGCAGCGTACGACAGGGGACAGTCACAGATACGCAGTATTTT.